What follows describes a single T cell receptor beta chain. What it binds is not known. TCRdb redid the calling of the 5' RACE reads with MiXCR, one entry per CDR3 protein. The sample holds 500,000 to 600,000 distinct CDR3 sequences, roughly 18% seen once. This sample was taken from a study of T-cell memory formation after mild COVID-19. Overall study context: The study found TCR clusters largely donor specific. Overall study results and limits: Clones shrinking between day 15 and 85 showed a balanced CD4/CD8 split, and those that grew later tilted toward CD4+.

CDR1 and CDR2 (germline): SGHKS, YYEKEE (reference sequence). CDR3 length: 15 residues. The V gene lost 4 bases and the J gene lost 3 bases, with 16 bases spanning the gap. What was sequenced was PBMCs or a T cell subset sorted from them (not recorded which). The receptor was derived from an adult woman who had mild COVID-19 (a few samples of this study predate the infection). Cell type and time point are not known. This chain uses TRBV5-5 with TRBJ1-2; TRBD1 might be the D (6 bases). The DNA for the CDR3 is TGTGCCAGCAGCCCCACCCAGGGGACACACTATGGCTACACCTTC. Protein sequence: CASSPTQGTHYGYTF.